This T cell receptor beta chain derives from a study of T cells and Merkel cell carcinoma outcomes. The method was immunoSEQ multiplex PCR; TCRdb's version includes in-frame clones alone and lacks a portion of them. Counted here are roughly 9,200 clones, approximately 80% occurring once; the ten biggest clones make up about 2.5%. Germline V CDR1 and CDR2: KGHSH, LQKENI. The CDR3 is 12 amino acids. V lost 5 bases and J lost 0, with 2 bases in between. The specimen sequenced was tumor tissue from Merkel cell carcinoma. The origin of this receptor is a human donor with Merkel cell carcinoma. The chain couples TRBV18 to TRBJ2-4; D is undetermined. DNA for the CDR3: TGTGCCAGCTCAAGAGCCAAAAACATTCAGTACTTC. It translates to CASSRAKNIQYF.